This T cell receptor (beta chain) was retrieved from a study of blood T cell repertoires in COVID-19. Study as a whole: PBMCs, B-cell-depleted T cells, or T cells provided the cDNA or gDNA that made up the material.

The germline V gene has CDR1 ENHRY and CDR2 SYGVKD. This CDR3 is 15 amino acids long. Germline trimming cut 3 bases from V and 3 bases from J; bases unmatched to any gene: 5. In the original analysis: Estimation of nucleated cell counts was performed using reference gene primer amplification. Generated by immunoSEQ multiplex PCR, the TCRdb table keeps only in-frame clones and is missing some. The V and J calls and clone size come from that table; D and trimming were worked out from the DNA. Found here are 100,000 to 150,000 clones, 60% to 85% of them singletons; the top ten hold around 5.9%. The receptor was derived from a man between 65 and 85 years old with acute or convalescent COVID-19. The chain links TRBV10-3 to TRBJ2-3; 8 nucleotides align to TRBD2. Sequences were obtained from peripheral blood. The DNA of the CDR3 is TGTGCCATCAGTGATGCCACGGGGGGGACAGATACGCAGTATTTT. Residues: CAISDATGGTDTQYF.